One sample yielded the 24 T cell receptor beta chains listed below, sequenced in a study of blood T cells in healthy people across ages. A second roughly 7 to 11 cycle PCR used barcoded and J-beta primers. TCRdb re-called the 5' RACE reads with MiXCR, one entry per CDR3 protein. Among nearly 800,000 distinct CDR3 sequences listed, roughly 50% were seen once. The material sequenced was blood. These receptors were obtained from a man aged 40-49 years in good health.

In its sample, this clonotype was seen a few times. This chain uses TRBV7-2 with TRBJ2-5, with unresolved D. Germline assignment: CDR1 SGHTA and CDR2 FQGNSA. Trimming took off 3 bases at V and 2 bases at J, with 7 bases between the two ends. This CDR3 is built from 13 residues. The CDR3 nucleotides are TGTGCCAGCAGCTTTACATTTCAAGAGACCCAGTACTTC. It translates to CASSFTFQETQYF.

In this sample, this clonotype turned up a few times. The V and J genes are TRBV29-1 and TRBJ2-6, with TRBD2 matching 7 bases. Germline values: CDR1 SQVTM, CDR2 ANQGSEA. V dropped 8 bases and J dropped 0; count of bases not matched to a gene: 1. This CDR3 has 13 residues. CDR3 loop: CSCGGSGANVLTF. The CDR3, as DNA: TGCAGCTGCGGGGGCTCTGGGGCCAACGTCCTGACTTTC.

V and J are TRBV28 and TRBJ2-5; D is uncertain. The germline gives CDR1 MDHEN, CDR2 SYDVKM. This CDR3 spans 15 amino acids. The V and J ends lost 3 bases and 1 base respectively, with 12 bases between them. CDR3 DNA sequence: TGTGCCAGCAGTTTCTCGCTGGAGTCCCAAGAGACCCAGTACTTC. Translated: CASSFSLESQETQYF.

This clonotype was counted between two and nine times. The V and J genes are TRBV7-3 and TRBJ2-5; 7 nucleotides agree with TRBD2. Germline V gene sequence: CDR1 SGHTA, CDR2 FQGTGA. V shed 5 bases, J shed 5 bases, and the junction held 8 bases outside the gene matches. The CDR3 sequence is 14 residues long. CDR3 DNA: TGTGCCAGCAGCCCCGGACTAGGCGGGGAGACCCAGTACTTC. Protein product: CASSPGLGGETQYF.

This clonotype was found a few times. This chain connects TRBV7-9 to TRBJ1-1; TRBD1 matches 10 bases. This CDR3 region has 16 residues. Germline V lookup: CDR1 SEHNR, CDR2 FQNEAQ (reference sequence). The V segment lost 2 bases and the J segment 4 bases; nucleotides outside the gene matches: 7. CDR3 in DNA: TGTGCCAGCAGCTTAACGGGAGGGGACAGGGGCACTGAAGCTTTCTTT. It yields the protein CASSLTGGDRGTEAFF.

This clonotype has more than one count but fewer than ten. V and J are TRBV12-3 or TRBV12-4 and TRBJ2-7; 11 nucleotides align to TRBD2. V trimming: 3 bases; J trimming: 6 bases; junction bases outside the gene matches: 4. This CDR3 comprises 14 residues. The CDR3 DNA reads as TGTGCCAGCAGTTTCACTAGCGGGAGTAGCGAGCAGTACTTC. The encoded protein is CASSFTSGSSEQYF.

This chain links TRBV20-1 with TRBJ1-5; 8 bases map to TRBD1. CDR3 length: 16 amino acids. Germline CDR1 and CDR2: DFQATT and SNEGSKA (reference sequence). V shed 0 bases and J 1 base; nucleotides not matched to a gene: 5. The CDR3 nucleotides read TGCAGTGCTAGAGATCCTGACAGGGGAAGCAATCAGCCCCAGCATTTT. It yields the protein CSARDPDRGSNQPQHF.

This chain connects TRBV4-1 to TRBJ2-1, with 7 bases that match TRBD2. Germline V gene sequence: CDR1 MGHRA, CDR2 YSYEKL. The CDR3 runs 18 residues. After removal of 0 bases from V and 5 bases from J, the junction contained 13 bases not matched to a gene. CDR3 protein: CASSQEKGGLDIHNEQFF. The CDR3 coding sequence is TGCGCCAGCAGCCAAGAAAAGGGAGGACTAGATATCCACAATGAGCAGTTCTTC.

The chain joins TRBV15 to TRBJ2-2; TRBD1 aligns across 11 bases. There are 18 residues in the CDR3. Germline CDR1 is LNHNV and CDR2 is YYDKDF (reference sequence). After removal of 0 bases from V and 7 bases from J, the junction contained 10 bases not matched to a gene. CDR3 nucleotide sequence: TGTGCCACCAGCAGAGACACCGGGACAGGGGGTTTTGGCGGGGAGCTGTTTTTT. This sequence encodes CATSRDTGTGGFGGELFF.

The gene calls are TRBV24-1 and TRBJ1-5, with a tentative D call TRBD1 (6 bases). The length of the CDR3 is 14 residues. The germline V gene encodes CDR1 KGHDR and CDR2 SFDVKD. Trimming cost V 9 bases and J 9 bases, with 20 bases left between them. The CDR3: CATAGPGALGPQHF. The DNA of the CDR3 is TGTGCCACCGCCGGACCAGGGGCCTTGGGGCCCCAGCATTTT.

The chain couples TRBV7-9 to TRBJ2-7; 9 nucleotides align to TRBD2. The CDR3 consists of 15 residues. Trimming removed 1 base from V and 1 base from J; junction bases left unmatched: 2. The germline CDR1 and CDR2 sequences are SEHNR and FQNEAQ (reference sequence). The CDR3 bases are TGTGCCAGCAGCTTAGGGACTAGCGCATCCTACGAGCAGTACTTC. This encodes CASSLGTSASYEQYF.

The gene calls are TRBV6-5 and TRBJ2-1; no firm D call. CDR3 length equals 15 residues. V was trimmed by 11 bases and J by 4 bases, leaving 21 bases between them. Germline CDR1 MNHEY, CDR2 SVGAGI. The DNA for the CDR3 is TGTGCCTCCGGCGCGGCGACCTCGACATACAATGAGCAGTTCTTC. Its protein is CASGAATSTYNEQFF.

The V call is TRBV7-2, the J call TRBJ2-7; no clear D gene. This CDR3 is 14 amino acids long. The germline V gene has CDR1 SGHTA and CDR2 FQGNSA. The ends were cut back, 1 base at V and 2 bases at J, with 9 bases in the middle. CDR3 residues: CASSLDASTYEQYF. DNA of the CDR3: TGTGCCAGCAGCTTAGACGCCAGCACCTACGAGCAGTACTTC.

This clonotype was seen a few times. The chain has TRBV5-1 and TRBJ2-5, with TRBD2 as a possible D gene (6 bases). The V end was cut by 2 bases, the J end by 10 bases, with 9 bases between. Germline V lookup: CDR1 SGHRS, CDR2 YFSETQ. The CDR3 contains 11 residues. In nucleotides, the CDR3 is TGCGCCAGCAGCTTCGGCGGGGACCAGTACTTC. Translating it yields CASSFGGDQYF.

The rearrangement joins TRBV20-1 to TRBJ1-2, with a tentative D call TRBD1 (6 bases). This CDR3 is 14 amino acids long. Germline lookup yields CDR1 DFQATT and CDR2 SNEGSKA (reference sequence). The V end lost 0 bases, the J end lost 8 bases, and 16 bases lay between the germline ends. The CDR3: CSARDSRQVGGYTF. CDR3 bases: TGCAGTGCTAGAGATTCCCGACAGGTTGGGGGCTACACCTTC.

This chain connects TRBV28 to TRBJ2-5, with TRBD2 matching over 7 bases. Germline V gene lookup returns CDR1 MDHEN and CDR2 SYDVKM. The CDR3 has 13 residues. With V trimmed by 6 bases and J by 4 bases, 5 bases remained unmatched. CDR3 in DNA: TGTGCCAGCAGCTGGGGGGGGAGAGAGACCCAGTACTTC. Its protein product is CASSWGGRETQYF.

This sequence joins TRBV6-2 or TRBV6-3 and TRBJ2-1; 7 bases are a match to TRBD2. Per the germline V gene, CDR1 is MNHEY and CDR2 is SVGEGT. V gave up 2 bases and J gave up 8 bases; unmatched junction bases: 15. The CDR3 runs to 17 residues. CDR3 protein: CASSYLYGLVIKDEQFF. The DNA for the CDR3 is TGTGCCAGCAGTTACCTCTACGGACTAGTTATAAAGGATGAGCAGTTCTTC.

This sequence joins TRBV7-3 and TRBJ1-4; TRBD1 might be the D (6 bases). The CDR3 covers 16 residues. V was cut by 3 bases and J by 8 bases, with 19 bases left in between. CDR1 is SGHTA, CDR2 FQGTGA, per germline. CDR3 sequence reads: CASSFPRAGAGEKLFF. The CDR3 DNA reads TGTGCCAGCAGCTTCCCTCGCGCGGGGGCTGGGGAAAAACTGTTTTTT.

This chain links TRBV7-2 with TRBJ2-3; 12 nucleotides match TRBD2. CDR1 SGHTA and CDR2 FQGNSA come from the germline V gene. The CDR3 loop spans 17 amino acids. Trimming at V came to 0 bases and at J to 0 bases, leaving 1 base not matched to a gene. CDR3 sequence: CASSLAGTSGSTDTQYF. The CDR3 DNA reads TGTGCCAGCAGCTTAGCGGGGACTAGCGGGAGCACAGATACGCAGTATTTT.

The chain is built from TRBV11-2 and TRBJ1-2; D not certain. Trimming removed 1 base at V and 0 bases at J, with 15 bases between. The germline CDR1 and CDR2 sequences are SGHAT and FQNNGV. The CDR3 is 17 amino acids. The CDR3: CASSLVGRGQANYGYTF. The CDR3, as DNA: TGTGCCAGCAGCTTAGTGGGTCGAGGGCAGGCTAACTATGGCTACACCTTC. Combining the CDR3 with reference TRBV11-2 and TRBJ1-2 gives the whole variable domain EAGVAQSPRYKIIEKRQSVAFWCNPISGHATLYWYQQILGQGPKLLIQFQNNGVVDDSQLPKDRFSAERLKGVDSTLKIQPAKLEDSAVYLCASSLVGRGQANYGYTFGSGTRLTVV.

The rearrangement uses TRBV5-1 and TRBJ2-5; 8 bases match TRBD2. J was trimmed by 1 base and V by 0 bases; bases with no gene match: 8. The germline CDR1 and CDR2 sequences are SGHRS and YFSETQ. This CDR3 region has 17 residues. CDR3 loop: CASSLVDSGVIQETQYF. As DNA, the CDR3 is TGCGCCAGCAGCTTGGTGGATAGCGGGGTTATCCAAGAGACCCAGTACTTC.

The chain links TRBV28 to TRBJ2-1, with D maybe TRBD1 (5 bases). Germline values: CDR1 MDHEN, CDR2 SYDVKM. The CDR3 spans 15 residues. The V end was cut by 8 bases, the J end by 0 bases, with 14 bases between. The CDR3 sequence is CASVDSETSYNEQFF. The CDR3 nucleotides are TGTGCCAGCGTAGACAGCGAGACCTCCTACAATGAGCAGTTCTTC.

The CDR3 coding sequence is TGTGCCAGCAGCTTACTAGCGGGGGCTAACGGGGAGCTGTTTTTT. Its protein product is CASSLLAGANGELFF. The chain combines TRBV7-7 with TRBJ2-2; TRBD2 matches 10 bases. CDR1 and CDR2 from the germline V gene are SSHAT and FNYEAQ (reference sequence). The V and J ends lost 2 bases and 7 bases, in that order; junction bases with no gene match: 4. CDR3 length: 15 amino acids.

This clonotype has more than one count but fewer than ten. The CDR3 protein is CASSLGRSFSHIQYF. CDR3 sequence (DNA): TGCGCCAGCAGCTTGGGCAGGTCCTTCAGCCACATTCAGTACTTC. The chain has TRBV5-1 and TRBJ2-4; D remains ambiguous. Germline V lookup: CDR1 SGHRS, CDR2 YFSETQ. CDR3 length equals 15 residues. V was pared by 0 bases and J by 8 bases, with 15 bases between. The full variable domain, rest sourced from reference TRBV5-1 and TRBJ2-4, is KAGVTQTPRYLIKTRGQQVTLSCSPISGHRSVSWYQQTPGQGLQFLFEYFSETQRNKGNFPGRFSGRQFSNSRSEMNVSTLELGDSALYLCASSLGRSFSHIQYFGAGTRLSVL.